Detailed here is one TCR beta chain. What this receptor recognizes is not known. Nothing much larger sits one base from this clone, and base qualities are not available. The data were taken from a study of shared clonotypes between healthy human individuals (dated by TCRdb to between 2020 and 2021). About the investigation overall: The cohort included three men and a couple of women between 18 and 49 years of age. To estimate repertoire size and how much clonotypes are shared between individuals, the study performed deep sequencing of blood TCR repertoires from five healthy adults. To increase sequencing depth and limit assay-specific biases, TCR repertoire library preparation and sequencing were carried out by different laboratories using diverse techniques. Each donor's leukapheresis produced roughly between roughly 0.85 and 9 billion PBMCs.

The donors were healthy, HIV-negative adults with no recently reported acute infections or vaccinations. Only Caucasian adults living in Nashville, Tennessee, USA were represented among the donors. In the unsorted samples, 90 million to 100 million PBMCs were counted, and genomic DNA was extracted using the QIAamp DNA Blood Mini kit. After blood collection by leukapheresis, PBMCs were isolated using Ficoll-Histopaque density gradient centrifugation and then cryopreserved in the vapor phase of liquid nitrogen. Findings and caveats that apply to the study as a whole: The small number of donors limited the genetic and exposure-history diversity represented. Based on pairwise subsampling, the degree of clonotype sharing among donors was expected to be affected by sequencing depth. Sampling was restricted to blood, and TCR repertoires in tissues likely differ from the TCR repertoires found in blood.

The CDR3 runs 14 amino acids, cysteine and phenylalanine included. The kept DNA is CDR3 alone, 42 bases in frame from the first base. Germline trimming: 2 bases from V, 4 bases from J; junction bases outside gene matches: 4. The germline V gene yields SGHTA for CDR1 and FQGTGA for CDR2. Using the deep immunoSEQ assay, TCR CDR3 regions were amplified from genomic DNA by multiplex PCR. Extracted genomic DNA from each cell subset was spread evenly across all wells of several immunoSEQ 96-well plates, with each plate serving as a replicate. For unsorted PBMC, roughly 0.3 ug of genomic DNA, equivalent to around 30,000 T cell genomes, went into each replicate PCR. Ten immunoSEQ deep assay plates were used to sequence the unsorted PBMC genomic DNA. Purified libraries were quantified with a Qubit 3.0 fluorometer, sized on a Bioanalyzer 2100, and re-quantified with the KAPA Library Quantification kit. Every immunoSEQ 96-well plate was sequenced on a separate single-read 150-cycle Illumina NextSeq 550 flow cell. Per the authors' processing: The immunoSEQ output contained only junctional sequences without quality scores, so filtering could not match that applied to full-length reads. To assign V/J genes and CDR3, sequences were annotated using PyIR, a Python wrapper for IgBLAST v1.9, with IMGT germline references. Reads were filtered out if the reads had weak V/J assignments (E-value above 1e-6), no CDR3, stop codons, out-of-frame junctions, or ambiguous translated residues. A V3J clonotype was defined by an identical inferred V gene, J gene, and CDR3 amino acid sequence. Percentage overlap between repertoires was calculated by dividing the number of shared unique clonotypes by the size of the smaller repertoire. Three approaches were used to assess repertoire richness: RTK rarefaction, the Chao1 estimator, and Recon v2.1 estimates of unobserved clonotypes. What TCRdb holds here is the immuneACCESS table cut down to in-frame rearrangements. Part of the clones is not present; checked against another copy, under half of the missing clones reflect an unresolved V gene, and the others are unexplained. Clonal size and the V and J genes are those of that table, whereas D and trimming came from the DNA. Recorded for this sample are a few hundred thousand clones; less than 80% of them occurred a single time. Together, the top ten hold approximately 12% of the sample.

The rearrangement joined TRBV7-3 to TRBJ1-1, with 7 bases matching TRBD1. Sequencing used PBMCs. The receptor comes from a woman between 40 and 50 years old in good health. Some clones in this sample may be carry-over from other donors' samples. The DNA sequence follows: TGTGCCAGCAGCTTACAGGGGGTCGTCACTGAAGCTTTCTTT. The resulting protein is CASSLQGVVTEAFF.